This T cell receptor (beta chain) appears in the sequencing data of a study of T cell responses to AZD1222 COVID-19 vaccine (dated by TCRdb to the early 2020s). Regarding the study in general: Because spike-specific TCR depth and breadth did not differ between the two schedules, AZD1222 recipients who got a second dose at roughly 4 weeks were pooled with those who got a second dose at roughly 12 weeks. TCR sequencing was performed for roughly 250 trial participants, of whom about 200 were given two doses of AZD1222 and 26 were given two doses of MenACWY control vaccine. Trial participants were enrolled by age into 18-55, 56-69 and 70-plus year subgroups, with around 140, 26 and 57 TCR-sequenced participants respectively.

The CDR3 regions of human TCRbeta chains were subjected to immunosequencing. On the study's bioinformatics: Repertoire TCRs were matched against a reference library of SARS-CoV-2-specific TCRs generated with the MIRA antigen-specificity platform. Breadth was defined as the fraction of unique TCRs that were SARS-CoV-2-associated, and depth was defined as the fraction of total T cells that were SARS-CoV-2-associated. Using the MIRA data, every spike-specific TCR was mapped to the spike region that the TCR reacted to and assigned to either a CD4 or a CD8 class. Log10-transformed breadth and depth values were compared by one-way ANOVA with Sidak's multiple comparisons tests. TCRdb provides this immuneACCESS table in a form limited to in-frame rearrangements. Some clones are lacking; in checked studies, under half of them reflect an unresolved V gene, and why the rest are absent is not known. V and J calls and clone size come straight from that table; D and trimming were deduced from the DNA. Counted in this sample were tens of thousands of clones; 83% of them appeared once. The top ten clonotypes cover 45% to 60% of the sample.

The investigation overall reported the following: Participants were mostly white British and included more females than males, and it was suggested by the authors that clonal diversity may have been underestimated. The whole spike protein was spanned by vaccine-associated CD4 TCRs, and dominant responses were seen in regions 160-218 and 743-854. A significant rise in spike-specific TCR breadth and depth was observed after two AZD1222 doses relative to day 0 and relative to MenACWY recipients. Because no day 14 peak-response samples were available, the repertoires could be characterized only after the peak T cell response. The 56-69-year group was small, and its depth increase did not reach significance, likely because of low power. Epitopes outside the regions mutated in the B.1.351 and B.1.1.7 variants were reportedly recognized by nearly half of the unique spike-specific TCRs. Conclusions about previously exposed vaccinees are limited because only five to seven AZD1222 recipients were SARS-CoV-2 seropositive at baseline.

From V the trimming removes 5 bases and from J it removes 4 bases, while the gene matches leave 5 bases of the junction unaccounted for. The germline V gene yields MNHEY for CDR1 and SVGEGT for CDR2. Reading from cysteine to phenylalanine, the CDR3 counts 15 amino acids. Just CDR3 DNA is preserved here, 45 bases in frame from base 1. Interpreted using the paper, the time point label stands for: baseline before first vaccination. The vaccinee samples were drawn from two UK trials, COV001 and COV002, one of which was a single-blind randomized controlled phase 2/3 trial testing AZD1222 (ChAdOx1 nCoV-19) in healthy adults. Trial participant PBMC samples were collected at day 0 and day 28 after the second dose for TCRbeta chain sequencing. As concerns this clone: No cognate antigen has been identified for it. Per-nucleotide qualities are absent, and no much larger clonotype sits a single base away.

The sequence joins TRBV6-2 or TRBV6-3 to TRBJ2-6, and TRBD1 matches 7 of the central bases. The sample in question was peripheral blood, obtained on day 0 of AZD1222 vaccination. This receptor was taken from an adult in good health. The DNA sequence is TGTGCCAGCAGTGAGGGGACAGCCGGGGCCAACGTCCTGACTTTC. Translated, it gives CASSEGTAGANVLTF.